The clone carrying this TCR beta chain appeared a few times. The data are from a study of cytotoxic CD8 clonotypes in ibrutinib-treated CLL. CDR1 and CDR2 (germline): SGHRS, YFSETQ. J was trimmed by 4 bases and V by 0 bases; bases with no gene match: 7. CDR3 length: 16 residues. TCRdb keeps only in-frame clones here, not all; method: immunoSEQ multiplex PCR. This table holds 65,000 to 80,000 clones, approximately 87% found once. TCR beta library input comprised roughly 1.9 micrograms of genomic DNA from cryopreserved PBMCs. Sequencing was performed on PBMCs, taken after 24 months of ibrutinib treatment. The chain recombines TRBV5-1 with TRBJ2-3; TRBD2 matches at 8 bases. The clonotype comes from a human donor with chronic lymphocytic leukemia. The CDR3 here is CASSLAPGGQADTQYF. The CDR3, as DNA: TGCGCCAGCAGCTTGGCCCCGGGAGGGCAAGCAGATACGCAGTATTTT.